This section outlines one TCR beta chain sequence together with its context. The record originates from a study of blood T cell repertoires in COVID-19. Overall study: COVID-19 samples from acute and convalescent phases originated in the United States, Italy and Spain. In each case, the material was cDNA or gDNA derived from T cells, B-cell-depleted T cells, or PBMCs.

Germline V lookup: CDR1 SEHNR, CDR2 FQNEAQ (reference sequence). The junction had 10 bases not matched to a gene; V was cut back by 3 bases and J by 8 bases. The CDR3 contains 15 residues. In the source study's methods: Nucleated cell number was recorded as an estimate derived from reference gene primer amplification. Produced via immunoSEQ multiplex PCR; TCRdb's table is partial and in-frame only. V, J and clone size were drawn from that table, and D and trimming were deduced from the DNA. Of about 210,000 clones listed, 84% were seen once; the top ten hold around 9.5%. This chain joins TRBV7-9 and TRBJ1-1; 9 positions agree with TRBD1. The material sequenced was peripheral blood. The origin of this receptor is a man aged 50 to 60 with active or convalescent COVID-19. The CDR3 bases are TGTGCCAGCAGCTTTTGGGACAGGGTCCCCCCGGAAGCTTTCTTT. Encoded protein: CASSFWDRVPPEAFF.